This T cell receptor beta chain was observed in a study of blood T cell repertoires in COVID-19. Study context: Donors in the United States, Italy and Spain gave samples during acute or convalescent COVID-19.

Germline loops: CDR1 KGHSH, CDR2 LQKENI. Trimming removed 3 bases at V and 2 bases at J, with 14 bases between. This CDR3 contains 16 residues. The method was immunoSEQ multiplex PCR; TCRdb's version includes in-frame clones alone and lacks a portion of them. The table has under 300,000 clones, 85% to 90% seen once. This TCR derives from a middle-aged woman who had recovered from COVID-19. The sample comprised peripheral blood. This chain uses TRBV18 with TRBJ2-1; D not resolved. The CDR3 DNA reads TGTGCCAGCTCACCCCTCCCGGGTCTCACCTACAATGAGCAGTTCTTC. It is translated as CASSPLPGLTYNEQFF.